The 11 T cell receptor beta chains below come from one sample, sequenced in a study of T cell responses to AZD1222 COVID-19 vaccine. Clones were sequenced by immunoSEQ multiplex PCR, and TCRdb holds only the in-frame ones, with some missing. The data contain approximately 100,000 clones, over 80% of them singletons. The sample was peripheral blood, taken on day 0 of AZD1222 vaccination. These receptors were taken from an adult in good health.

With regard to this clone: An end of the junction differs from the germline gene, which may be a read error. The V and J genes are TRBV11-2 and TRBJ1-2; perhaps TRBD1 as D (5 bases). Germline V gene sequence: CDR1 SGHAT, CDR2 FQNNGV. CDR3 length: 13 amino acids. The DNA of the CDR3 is TGTGCCAGCAGCTTTGGGGGTAACTCTGGCTACACCTTC. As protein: CASSFGGNSGYTF.

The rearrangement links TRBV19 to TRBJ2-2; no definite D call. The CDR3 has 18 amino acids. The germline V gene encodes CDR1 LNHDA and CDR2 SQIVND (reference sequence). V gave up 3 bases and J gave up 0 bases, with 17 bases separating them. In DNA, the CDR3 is TGTGCCAGTAGTATCACCGGTAGGTTCTTCGCGAACACCGGGGAGCTGTTTTTT. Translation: CASSITGRFFANTGELFF.

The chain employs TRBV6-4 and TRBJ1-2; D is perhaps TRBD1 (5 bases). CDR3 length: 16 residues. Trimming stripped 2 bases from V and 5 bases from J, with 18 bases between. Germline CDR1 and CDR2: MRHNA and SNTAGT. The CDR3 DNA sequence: TGTGCCAGCAGTGACCGGACACAGTTCAGCCTATATGGCTACACCTTC. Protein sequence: CASSDRTQFSLYGYTF.

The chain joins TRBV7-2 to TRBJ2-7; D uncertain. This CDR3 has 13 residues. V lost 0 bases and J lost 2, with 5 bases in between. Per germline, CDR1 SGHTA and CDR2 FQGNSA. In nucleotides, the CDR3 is TGTGCCAGCAGCTTAGCGGAAACCTACGAGCAGTACTTC. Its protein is CASSLAETYEQYF.

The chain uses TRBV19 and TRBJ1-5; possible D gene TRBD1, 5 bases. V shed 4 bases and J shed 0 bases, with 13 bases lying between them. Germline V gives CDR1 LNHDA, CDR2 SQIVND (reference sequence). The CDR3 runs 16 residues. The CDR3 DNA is TGTGCCAGTAGTAAAAAGGGGTCCAATAGCAATCAGCCCCAGCATTTT. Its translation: CASSKKGSNSNQPQHF.

The CDR3 DNA is TGTGCCAGCAGCTATCCGGCAGATACGCAGTATTTT. This sequence encodes CASSYPADTQYF. V is TRBV6-6 and J is TRBJ2-3; D is ambiguous. Germline V lookup: CDR1 MNHNY, CDR2 SVGAGI (reference sequence). V lost 6 bases and J lost 4, with 8 bases in between. CDR3 size: 12 residues.

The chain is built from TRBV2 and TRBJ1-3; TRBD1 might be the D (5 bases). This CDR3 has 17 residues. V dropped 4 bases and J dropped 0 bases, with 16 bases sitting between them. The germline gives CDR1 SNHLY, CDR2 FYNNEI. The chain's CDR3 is CASSVLRVGVSGNTIYF. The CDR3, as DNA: TGTGCCAGCAGTGTCCTTCGGGTGGGGGTCTCTGGAAACACCATATATTTT. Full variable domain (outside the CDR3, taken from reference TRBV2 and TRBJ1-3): EPEVTQTPSHQVTQMGQEVILRCVPISNHLYFYWYRQILGQKVEFLVSFYNNEISEKSEIFDDQFSVERPDGSNFTLKIRSTKLEDSAMYFCASSVLRVGVSGNTIYFGEGSWLTVV.

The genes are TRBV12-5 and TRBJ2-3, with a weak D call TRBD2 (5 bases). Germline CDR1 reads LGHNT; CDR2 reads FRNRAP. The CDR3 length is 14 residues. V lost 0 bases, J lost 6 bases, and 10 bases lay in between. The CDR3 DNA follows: TGTGCTAGTGGTTTGGTAAAAGCGGCGGATACGCAGTATTTT. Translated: CASGLVKAADTQYF.

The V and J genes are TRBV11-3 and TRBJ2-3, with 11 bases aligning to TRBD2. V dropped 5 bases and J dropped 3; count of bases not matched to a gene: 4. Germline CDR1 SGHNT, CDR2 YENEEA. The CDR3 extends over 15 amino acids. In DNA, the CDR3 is TGTGCCAGCAGCGCGGGACTAGCGGAGACAGATACGCAGTATTTT. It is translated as CASSAGLAETDTQYF.

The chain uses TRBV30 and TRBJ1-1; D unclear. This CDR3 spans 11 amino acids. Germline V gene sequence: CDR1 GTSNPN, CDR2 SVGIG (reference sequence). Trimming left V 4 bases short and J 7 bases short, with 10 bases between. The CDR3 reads CAWNWEGEAFF. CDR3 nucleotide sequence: TGTGCCTGGAACTGGGAGGGTGAAGCTTTCTTT. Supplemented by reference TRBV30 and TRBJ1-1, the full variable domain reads SQTIHQWPATLVQPVGSPLSLECTVEGTSNPNLYWYRQAAGRGLQLLFYSVGIGQISSEVPQNLSASRPQDRQFILSSKKLLLSDSGFYLCAWNWEGEAFFGQGTRLTVV.

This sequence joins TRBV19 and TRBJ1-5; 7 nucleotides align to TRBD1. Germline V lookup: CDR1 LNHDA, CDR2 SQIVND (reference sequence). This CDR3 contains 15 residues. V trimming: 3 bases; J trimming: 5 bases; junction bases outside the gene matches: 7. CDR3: CASSMGGGGYQPQHF. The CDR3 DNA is TGTGCCAGTAGTATGGGAGGGGGCGGGTATCAGCCCCAGCATTTT.